This note documents a single T cell receptor (beta chain) sequence. This sample is part of a study of blood T cell repertoires in COVID-19. V lost 0 bases to trimming and J lost 8 bases, with 10 bases between them. The germline CDR1 and CDR2 sequences are KGHSH and LQKENI. CDR3 length: 13 amino acids. Clones were read by immunoSEQ multiplex PCR, and TCRdb kept only the in-frame ones, dropping some. The sample includes tens of thousands of clones, 85% to 90% seen only once; the top ten take around 7.7%. This clonotype originated in a human donor with active COVID-19. The donor label of this sample is uncertain. The chain has TRBV18 and TRBJ1-1; D unclear. The sequenced sample consisted of peripheral blood. CDR3 DNA: TGTGCCAGCTCACCACCGATGACACAAGAAGCTTTCTTT. Its protein product is CASSPPMTQEAFF.